This is a list of T cell receptor beta chains from one sample in a study of shared clonotypes between healthy human individuals. Libraries were prepared by immunoSEQ multiplex PCR; TCRdb keeps only in-frame clonotypes and omits some of them. The repertoire holds 2 million to 2.5 million clones, with approximately 95% as singletons. Sequencing was performed on naive CD4+ T cells from PBMCs. These receptors were taken from a young man in good health. Some clones in this sample may be carry-over from other donors' samples. The CDR3 runs from the conserved cysteine through the conserved F or W. A D gene is named only where the DNA matches it firmly. Size values are once, few and many counts, or a class for expanded clones, and some rows have none.

len: 15; j_gene: TRBJ2-3; abundance: -; d_gene: TRBD2; v_gene: TRBV5-4; CDR3aa: CASSLGGGDGDTQYF; CDR3nt: TGTGCCAGCAGCTTGGGTGGGGGGGATGGAGATACGCAGTATTTT
len: 16; j_gene: TRBJ1-5; abundance: -; d_gene: -; v_gene: TRBV27; CDR3aa: CASSLAGAYSNQPQHF; CDR3nt: TGTGCCAGCAGTTTGGCAGGGGCGTATAGCAATCAGCCCCAGCATTTT
len: 15; j_gene: TRBJ2-5; abundance: -; d_gene: TRBD2; v_gene: TRBV5-1; CDR3aa: CASSRSPSGQETQYF; CDR3nt: TGCGCCAGCAGCCGGAGCCCTAGCGGCCAAGAGACCCAGTACTTC
len: 15; j_gene: TRBJ2-7; abundance: -; d_gene: -; v_gene: TRBV9; CDR3aa: CASSRERQGRREQYF; CDR3nt: TGTGCCAGCAGTCGAGAAAGGCAGGGTCGGCGCGAGCAGTACTTC
len: 13; j_gene: TRBJ1-2; abundance: -; d_gene: -; v_gene: TRBV13; CDR3aa: CASSLTLERGYTF; CDR3nt: TGTGCCAGCAGCCTAACCCTCGAGCGGGGCTACACCTTC
len: 12; j_gene: TRBJ2-7; abundance: -; d_gene: -; v_gene: TRBV28; CDR3aa: CATLRGGYEQYF; CDR3nt: TGTGCCACCCTTCGGGGAGGCTACGAGCAGTACTTC
len: 16; j_gene: TRBJ2-1; abundance: -; d_gene: TRBD2; v_gene: TRBV7-3; CDR3aa: CASSPTAGTSYNEQFF; CDR3nt: TGTGCCAGCAGTCCCACAGCGGGAACCTCCTACAATGAGCAGTTCTTC
len: 17; j_gene: TRBJ2-3; abundance: once; d_gene: TRBD2; v_gene: TRBV28; CDR3aa: CASSPYRLAGNTDTQYF; CDR3nt: TGTGCCAGCAGTCCCTACAGACTAGCGGGGAACACAGATACGCAGTATTTT
len: 12; j_gene: TRBJ1-1; abundance: once; d_gene: -; v_gene: TRBV2; CDR3aa: CASSELSAEAFF; CDR3nt: TGTGCCAGCAGTGAACTTTCGGCTGAAGCTTTCTTT
len: 18; j_gene: TRBJ2-7; abundance: -; d_gene: TRBD2; v_gene: TRBV5-6; CDR3aa: CASSLAPTSGPSSYEQYF; CDR3nt: TGTGCCAGCAGCTTGGCTCCGACTAGCGGTCCAAGCTCCTACGAGCAGTACTTC
len: 16; j_gene: TRBJ2-3; abundance: -; d_gene: TRBD2; v_gene: TRBV15; CDR3aa: CATSRRLAGETDTQYF; CDR3nt: TGTGCCACCAGCAGAAGATTAGCGGGAGAAACAGATACGCAGTATTTT
len: 18; j_gene: TRBJ2-4; abundance: -; d_gene: TRBD1; v_gene: TRBV7-9; CDR3aa: CASSLPPQLGQERNIQYF; CDR3nt: TGTGCCAGCAGCTTACCTCCGCAACTCGGACAGGAACGAAACATTCAGTACTTC
len: 19; j_gene: TRBJ2-1; abundance: -; d_gene: -; v_gene: TRBV21-1; CDR3aa: CASSKVPSGRGGKYNEQFF; CDR3nt: TGTGCCAGCAGCAAAGTCCCTAGCGGGAGAGGGGGGAAATACAATGAGCAGTTCTTC
len: 15; j_gene: TRBJ1-2; abundance: -; d_gene: -; v_gene: TRBV18; CDR3aa: CASSPGSRDVNGYTF; CDR3nt: TGTGCCAGCTCACCAGGCAGCAGGGACGTAAATGGCTACACCTTC
len: 14; j_gene: TRBJ1-2; abundance: -; d_gene: -; v_gene: TRBV28; CDR3aa: CASSFEPDVRGYTF; CDR3nt: TGTGCCAGCAGTTTCGAGCCGGACGTCCGGGGCTACACCTTC